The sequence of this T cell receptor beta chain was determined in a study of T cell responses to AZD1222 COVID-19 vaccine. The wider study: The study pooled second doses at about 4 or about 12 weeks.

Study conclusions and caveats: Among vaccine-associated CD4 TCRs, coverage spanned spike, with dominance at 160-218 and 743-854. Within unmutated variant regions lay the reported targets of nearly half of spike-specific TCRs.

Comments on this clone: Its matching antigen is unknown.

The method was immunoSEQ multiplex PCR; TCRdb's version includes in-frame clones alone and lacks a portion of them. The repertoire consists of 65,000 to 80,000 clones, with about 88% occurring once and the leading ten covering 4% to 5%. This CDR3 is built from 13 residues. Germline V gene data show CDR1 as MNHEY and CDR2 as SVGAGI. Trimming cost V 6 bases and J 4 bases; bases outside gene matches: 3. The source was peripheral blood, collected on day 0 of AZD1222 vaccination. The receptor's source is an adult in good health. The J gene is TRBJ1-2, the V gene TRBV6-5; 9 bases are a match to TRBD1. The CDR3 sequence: CASRTGQGYGYTF. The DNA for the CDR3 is TGTGCCAGCAGAACGGGACAGGGCTATGGCTACACCTTC.